Below, 21 T cell receptor beta chains from the same sample are listed, as sequenced in a study of cytomegalovirus exposure and HLA in healthy donors. PCR used 60 Vbeta primers and 13 Jbeta primers. The protocol was immunoSEQ multiplex PCR, while the TCRdb copy is restricted to in-frame clones and leaves out a portion. Here the sample spans over 120,000 clones, approximately 80% being singletons. Sequencing was carried out using PBMCs. The receptors derive from a man aged 25 to 40 in good health and CMV-seropositive.

CDR3 bases: TGTGCCAGTAGTACGGGGGCAGGACAGGGGAGTGAAAAACTGTTTTTT. Protein product: CASSTGAGQGSEKLFF. The chain combines TRBV19 with TRBJ1-4, with 9 nucleotides matching TRBD1. Per germline, CDR1 LNHDA and CDR2 SQIVND (reference sequence). The CDR3 spans 16 residues. Trimming took 4 bases from V and 7 from J; bases not matched to a gene: 10. The full variable domain, with the rest looked up from reference TRBV19 and TRBJ1-4, is DGGITQSPKYLFRKEGQNVTLSCEQNLNHDAMYWYRQDPGQGLRLIYYSQIVNDFQKGDIAEGYSVSREKKESFPLTVTSAQKNPTAFYLCASSTGAGQGSEKLFFGSGTQLSVL.

This clone was picked up one time. The chain links TRBV5-5 to TRBJ1-1; D is unresolved. The CDR3 is made up of 18 amino acids. V lost 2 bases to trimming and J lost 1 base, with 21 bases between them. CDR1 is SGHKS, CDR2 YYEKEE, per germline (reference sequence). CDR3 in DNA: TGTGCCAGCAGCTTAGAGGCCCGAACCACGGCCCAGAACACTGAAGCTTTCTTT. It encodes CASSLEARTTAQNTEAFF.

This chain joins TRBV5-1 and TRBJ2-3, with D possibly matching TRBD1 (6 bases). Looked up from germline, CDR1 is SGHRS and CDR2 is YFSETQ. There are 16 residues in the CDR3. Trimming pared 0 bases from V and 4 bases from J, leaving 15 bases between. CDR3 region: CASSLETGLGADTQYF. DNA of the CDR3: TGCGCCAGCAGCTTGGAGACAGGTCTAGGGGCAGATACGCAGTATTTT.

This rearrangement joins TRBV5-4 to TRBJ2-5; 8 bases align to TRBD1. The germline CDR1 and CDR2 sequences are SGHNT and YYREEE (reference sequence). This CDR3 comprises 15 residues. Unmatched junction bases numbered 2, after V lost 0 bases and J lost 1 base. The DNA of the CDR3 is TGTGCCAGCAGCTTGGCCCAGGGGGCCCAAGAGACCCAGTACTTC. Amino acid sequence: CASSLAQGAQETQYF.

The chain couples TRBV7-9 to TRBJ2-7; TRBD2 matches 9 bases. CDR1 and CDR2 from the germline V gene are SEHNR and FQNEAQ (reference sequence). J lost 0 bases, V lost 5 bases, and 8 bases had no gene match. The CDR3 is made up of 16 amino acids. This CDR3 reads CASSTGAGGLSYEQYF. CDR3 in DNA: TGTGCCAGCAGCACTGGAGCGGGGGGCCTCTCCTACGAGCAGTACTTC.

The V gene is TRBV29-1, the J gene TRBJ1-1; tentative D call: TRBD1 (6 bases). The ends were cut back, 0 bases at V and 4 bases at J, with 12 bases in the middle. The CDR3 sequence is 14 residues long. Germline V CDR1 and CDR2: SQVTM, ANQGSEA. CDR3 sequence reads: CSVEDQGLRTEAFF. DNA of the CDR3: TGCAGCGTTGAAGATCAGGGGTTGCGCACTGAAGCTTTCTTT. The full variable domain, its missing parts supplied by reference TRBV29-1 and TRBJ1-1, is SAVISQKPSRDICQRGTSLTIQCQVDSQVTMMFWYRQQPGQSLTLIATANQGSEATYESGFVIDKFPISRPNLTFSTLTVSNMSPEDSSIYLCSVEDQGLRTEAFFGQGTRLTVV.

J is TRBJ1-1 and V is TRBV10-3, with D possibly TRBD1 on 5 matching bases. The CDR3 is 17 residues long. Germline V gene data show CDR1 as ENHRY and CDR2 as SYGVKD. Trimming cost V 10 bases and J 1 base, with 25 bases left between them. This CDR3 reads CATDTRLTGESNTEAFF. CDR3 nucleotide sequence: TGTGCCACCGACACCCGACTTACGGGGGAATCGAACACTGAAGCTTTCTTT.

Comments on this clone: Within the sample, other DNA sequences also encode this same CDR3. The chain joins TRBV28 to TRBJ1-2, with D uncertain. The CDR3 consists of 12 residues. V shed 5 bases and J shed 5 bases, with 9 bases lying between them. In germline, CDR1 is MDHEN, CDR2 SYDVKM. CDR3 protein: CASSPGNYGYTF. The CDR3 nucleotides read TGTGCCAGCAGTCCGGGAAATTATGGCTACACCTTC.

This clone has a handful of counts. The chain links TRBV5-1 to TRBJ2-2, with TRBD1 identical over 8 bases. The CDR3 runs to 15 residues. CDR1 SGHRS and CDR2 YFSETQ come from the germline V gene. Germline trimming cut 1 base from V and 10 bases from J; bases unmatched to any gene: 9. CDR3 coding DNA: TGCGCCAGCAGCTTGTGGCAGGGGGCGTCTGAGGAGCTGTTTTTT. Its protein is CASSLWQGASEELFF.

This clone came up once. The V call is TRBV25-1, the J call TRBJ2-7; TRBD2 matches at 10 bases. The V gene end was trimmed by 3 bases and the J gene end by 7 bases; junction bases not matched to a gene: 6. This CDR3 region has 14 residues. Germline values: CDR1 MGHDK, CDR2 SYGVNS. CDR3 DNA sequence: TGTGCCAGCAGTGAGACTAGCGGGTCTTGGGAGCAGTACTTC. Protein product: CASSETSGSWEQYF.

V and J are TRBV2 and TRBJ1-1; TRBD1 aligns across 7 bases. V gave up 7 bases and J gave up 0 bases; unmatched junction bases: 5. There are 14 residues in the CDR3. Germline-derived CDR1 and CDR2 are SNHLY and FYNNEI. CDR3 sequence (DNA): TGTGCCAGCACACGACAGGGTATGAACACTGAAGCTTTCTTT. It specifies CASTRQGMNTEAFF.

V gene TRBV4-1 combines with J gene TRBJ1-3; D unclear. The V and J ends lost 3 bases and 3 bases respectively, with 18 bases between them. The length of the CDR3 is 17 residues. Germline V gene sequence: CDR1 MGHRA, CDR2 YSYEKL. The CDR3: CASSQARAGFGGNTIYF. DNA of the CDR3: TGCGCCAGCAGCCAGGCGCGGGCAGGCTTCGGTGGAAACACCATATATTTT.

The rearrangement joins TRBV6-1 to TRBJ1-3; D may be TRBD1 (5 bases). The germline V gene encodes CDR1 MNHNS and CDR2 SASEGT. This CDR3 is 18 amino acids long. Trimming pared 0 bases from V and 4 bases from J, leaving 19 bases between. For the CDR3, the DNA is TGTGCCAGCAGTGAAGCGAGCCCCCCCTCAGGGTTCGGAAACACCATATATTTT. It yields the protein CASSEASPPSGFGNTIYF.

This rearrangement joins TRBV30 to TRBJ1-4; maybe TRBD1 (5 bases). Germline V gene data show CDR1 as GTSNPN and CDR2 as SVGIG (reference sequence). Between the trimmed V and J ends, which lost 4 bases and 8 bases, there was a span of 17 bases. The length of the CDR3 is 14 residues. CDR3 sequence: CAWNRRGYGEKLFF. CDR3 sequence (DNA): TGTGCCTGGAACCGCCGGGGGTATGGCGAAAAACTGTTTTTT.

The chain is built from TRBV6-1 and TRBJ1-4; D not resolved. Germline V gene sequence: CDR1 MNHNS, CDR2 SASEGT. This CDR3 has 14 amino acids. V dropped 4 bases and J dropped 0 bases, with 6 bases sitting between them. The chain's CDR3 is CASSGQATNEKLFF. CDR3 nucleotide sequence: TGTGCCAGCAGTGGACAAGCAACTAATGAAAAACTGTTTTTT.

The rearrangement links TRBV19 to TRBJ1-2, with 7 positions matching TRBD1. The trim removed 3 bases at V and 3 bases at J, leaving 1 base unmatched. The CDR3 totals 13 residues. Germline V gene lookup returns CDR1 LNHDA and CDR2 SQIVND (reference sequence). Written as DNA, the CDR3 is TGTGCCAGTAGTATTACAGGGGACTATGGCTACACCTTC. Translation: CASSITGDYGYTF.

The V call is TRBV23-1, the J call TRBJ1-5; 8 nucleotides agree with TRBD1. TRBV23-1 is labeled an ORF, and its function is uncertain. The CDR3 consists of 21 residues. V trimming: 0 bases; J trimming: 6 bases; junction bases outside the gene matches: 22. As DNA, the CDR3 is TGCGCCAGCAGTCAATCCTTAGTGCTCAGAAGGGTCAGGGGGCAAGGTCAGCCCCAGCATTTT. Translated, it gives CASSQSLVLRRVRGQGQPQHF.

The chain joins TRBV18 to TRBJ2-3, with a weak D call TRBD2 (6 bases). CDR1 is KGHSH and CDR2 is LQKENI in the germline V gene. Trimming removed 1 base from V and 1 base from J, with 6 bases in between. This CDR3 spans 14 amino acids. Here the CDR3 reads CASSPQRGTDTQYF. The CDR3 region has the DNA TGTGCCAGCTCACCACAGCGGGGCACAGATACGCAGTATTTT.

CDR3: CASSVGGEQYF. The CDR3 nucleotides read TGTGCCAGCAGTGTGGGGGGCGAGCAGTACTTC. This chain connects TRBV25-1 to TRBJ2-7; possibly TRBD2 for D (6 bases). Trimming took off 4 bases at V and 6 bases at J, with 7 bases between the two ends. Germline loops: CDR1 MGHDK, CDR2 SYGVNS. CDR3 size: 11 residues.

Remarks on this clone: Germline is not matched at one junction end, which may reflect a read error. The chain employs TRBV29-1 and TRBJ2-7, with D perhaps matching TRBD2 (5 bases). Germline CDR1 SQVTM, CDR2 ANQGSEA. The CDR3 runs 11 residues. CDR3 sequence (DNA): TGCAGCGTTGAGGACTTCCACGAGCGGTACTTC. This translates into CSVEDFHERYF.

The chain joins TRBV11-3 to TRBJ2-5; 13 nucleotides agree with TRBD2. Trimming cost V 2 bases and J 4 bases; bases outside gene matches: 1. The germline gives CDR1 SGHNT, CDR2 YENEEA. The length of the CDR3 is 15 residues. CDR3 sequence reads: CASSLRTSGRETQYF. The CDR3 nucleotides are TGTGCCAGCAGCTTACGGACTAGCGGGAGAGAGACCCAGTACTTC.